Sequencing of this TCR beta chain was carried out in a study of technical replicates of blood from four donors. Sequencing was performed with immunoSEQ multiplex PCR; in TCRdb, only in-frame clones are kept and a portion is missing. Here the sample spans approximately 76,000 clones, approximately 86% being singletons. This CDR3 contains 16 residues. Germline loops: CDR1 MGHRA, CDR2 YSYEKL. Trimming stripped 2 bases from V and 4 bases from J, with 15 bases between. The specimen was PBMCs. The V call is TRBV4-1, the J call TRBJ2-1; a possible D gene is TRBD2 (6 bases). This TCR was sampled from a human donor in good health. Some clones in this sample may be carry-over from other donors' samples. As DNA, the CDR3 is TGCGCCAGCAGCCAAAGGTCGGTAGGGAGGTACAATGAGCAGTTCTTC. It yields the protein CASSQRSVGRYNEQFF.